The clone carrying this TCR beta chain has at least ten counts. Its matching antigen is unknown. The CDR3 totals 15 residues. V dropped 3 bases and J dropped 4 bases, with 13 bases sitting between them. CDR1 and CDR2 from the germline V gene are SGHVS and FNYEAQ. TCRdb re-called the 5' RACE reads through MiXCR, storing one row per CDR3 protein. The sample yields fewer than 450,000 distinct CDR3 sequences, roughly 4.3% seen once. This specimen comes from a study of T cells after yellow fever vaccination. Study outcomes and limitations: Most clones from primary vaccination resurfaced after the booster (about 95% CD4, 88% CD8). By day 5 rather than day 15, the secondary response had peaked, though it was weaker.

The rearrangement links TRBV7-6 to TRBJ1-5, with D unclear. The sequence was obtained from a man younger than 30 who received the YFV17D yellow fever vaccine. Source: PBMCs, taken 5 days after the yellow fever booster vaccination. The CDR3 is CASSFLVGVNQPQHF. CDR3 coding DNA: TGTGCCAGCAGCTTCTTAGTCGGAGTTAATCAGCCCCAGCATTTT.